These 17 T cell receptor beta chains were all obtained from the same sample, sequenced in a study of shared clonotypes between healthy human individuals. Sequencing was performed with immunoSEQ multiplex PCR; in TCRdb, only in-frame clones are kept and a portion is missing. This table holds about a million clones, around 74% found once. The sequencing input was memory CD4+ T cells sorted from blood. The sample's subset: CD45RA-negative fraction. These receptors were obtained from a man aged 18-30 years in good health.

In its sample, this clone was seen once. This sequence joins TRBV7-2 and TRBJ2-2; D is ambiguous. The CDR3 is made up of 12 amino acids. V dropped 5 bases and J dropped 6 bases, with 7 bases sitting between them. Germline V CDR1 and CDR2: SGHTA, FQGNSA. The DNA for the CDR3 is TGTGCCAGCAGCCCCAATTCCGGGGAGCTGTTTTTT. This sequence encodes CASSPNSGELFF.

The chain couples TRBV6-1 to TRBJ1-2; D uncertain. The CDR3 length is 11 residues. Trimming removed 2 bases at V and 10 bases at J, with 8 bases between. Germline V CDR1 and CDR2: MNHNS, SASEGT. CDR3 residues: CASSEYGPYTF. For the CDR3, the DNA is TGTGCCAGCAGTGAATATGGTCCCTACACCTTC.

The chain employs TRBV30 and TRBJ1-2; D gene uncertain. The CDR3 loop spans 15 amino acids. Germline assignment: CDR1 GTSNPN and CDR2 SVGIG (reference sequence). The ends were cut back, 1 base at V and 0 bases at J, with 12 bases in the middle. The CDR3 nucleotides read TGTGCCTGGAGTGGGTTTTCGGTAGCTAACTATGGCTACACCTTC. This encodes CAWSGFSVANYGYTF.

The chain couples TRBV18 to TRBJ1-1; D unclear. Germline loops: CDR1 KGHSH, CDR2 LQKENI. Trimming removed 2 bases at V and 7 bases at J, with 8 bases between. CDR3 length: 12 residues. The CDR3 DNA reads TGTGCCAGCTCACCAGCCCAGAATGAAGCTTTCTTT. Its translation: CASSPAQNEAFF.

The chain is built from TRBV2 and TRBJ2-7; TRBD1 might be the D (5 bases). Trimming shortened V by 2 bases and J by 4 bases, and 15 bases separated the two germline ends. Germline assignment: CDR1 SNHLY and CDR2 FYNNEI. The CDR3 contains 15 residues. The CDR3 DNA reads TGTGCCAGCAGTGAAAGGCCCGAGCCAGGGTACGAGCAGTACTTC. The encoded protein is CASSERPEPGYEQYF.

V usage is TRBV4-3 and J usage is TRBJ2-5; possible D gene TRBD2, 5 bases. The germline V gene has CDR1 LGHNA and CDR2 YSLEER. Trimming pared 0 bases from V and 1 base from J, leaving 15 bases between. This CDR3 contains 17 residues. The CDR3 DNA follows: TGCGCCAGCAGCCAAGATGGGAGCGGAGCTGCCCAAGAGACCCAGTACTTC. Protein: CASSQDGSGAAQETQYF.

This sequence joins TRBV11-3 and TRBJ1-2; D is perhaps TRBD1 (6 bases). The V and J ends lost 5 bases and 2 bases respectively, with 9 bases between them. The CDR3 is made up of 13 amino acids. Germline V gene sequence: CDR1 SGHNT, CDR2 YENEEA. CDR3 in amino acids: CASSLQGNYGYTF. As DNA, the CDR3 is TGTGCCAGCAGCCTACAGGGAAACTATGGCTACACCTTC.

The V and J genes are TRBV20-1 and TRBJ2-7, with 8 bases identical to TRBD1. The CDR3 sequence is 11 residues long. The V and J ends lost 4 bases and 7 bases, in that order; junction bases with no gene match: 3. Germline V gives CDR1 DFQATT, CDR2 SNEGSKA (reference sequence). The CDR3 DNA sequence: TGCAGTGCTACTACAGGGGGGGAGCAGTACTTC. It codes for CSATTGGEQYF.

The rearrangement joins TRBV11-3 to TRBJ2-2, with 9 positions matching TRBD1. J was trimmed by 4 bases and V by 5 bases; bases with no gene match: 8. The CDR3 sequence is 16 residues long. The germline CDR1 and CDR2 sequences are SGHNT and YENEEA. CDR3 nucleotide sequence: TGTGCCAGCAGCGCACAGGGGGCGCCGGGCACCGGGGAGCTGTTTTTT. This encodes CASSAQGAPGTGELFF.

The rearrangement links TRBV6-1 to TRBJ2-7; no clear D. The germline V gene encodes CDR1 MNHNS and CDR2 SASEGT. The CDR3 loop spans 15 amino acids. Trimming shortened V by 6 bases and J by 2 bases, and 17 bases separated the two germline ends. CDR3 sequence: CASRIESGPTYEQYF. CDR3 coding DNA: TGTGCCAGCAGGATCGAGTCAGGTCCTACCTACGAGCAGTACTTC.

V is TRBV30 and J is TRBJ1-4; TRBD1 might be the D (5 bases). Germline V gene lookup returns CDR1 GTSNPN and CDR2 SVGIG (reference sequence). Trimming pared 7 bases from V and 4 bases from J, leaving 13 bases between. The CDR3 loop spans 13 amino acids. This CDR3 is CALPGRDNEKLFF. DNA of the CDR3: TGTGCCTTACCGGGACGGGATAATGAAAAACTGTTTTTT.

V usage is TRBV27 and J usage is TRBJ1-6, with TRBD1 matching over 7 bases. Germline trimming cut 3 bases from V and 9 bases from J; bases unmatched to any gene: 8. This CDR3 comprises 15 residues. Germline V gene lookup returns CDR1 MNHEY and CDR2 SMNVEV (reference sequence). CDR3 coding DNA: TGTGCCAGCAGTTTGTACAGGGGAGTCGTTTCACCCCTCCACTTT. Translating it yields CASSLYRGVVSPLHF.

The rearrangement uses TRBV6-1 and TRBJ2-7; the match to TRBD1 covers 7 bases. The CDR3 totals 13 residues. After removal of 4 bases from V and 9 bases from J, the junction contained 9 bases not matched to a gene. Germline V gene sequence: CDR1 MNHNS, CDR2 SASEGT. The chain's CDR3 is CASSATGQPRQYF. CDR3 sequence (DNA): TGTGCCAGCAGTGCGACGGGACAGCCCCGGCAGTACTTC.

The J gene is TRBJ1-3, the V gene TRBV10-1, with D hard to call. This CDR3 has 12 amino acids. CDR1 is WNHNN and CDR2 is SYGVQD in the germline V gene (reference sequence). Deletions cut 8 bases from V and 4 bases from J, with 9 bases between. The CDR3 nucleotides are TGCGCCAGCCCCCTCCGAGGAAACACCATATATTTT. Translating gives CASPLRGNTIYF.

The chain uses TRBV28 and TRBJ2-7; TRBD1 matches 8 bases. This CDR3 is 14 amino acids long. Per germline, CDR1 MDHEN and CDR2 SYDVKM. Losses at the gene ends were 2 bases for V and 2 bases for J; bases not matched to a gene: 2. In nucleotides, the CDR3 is TGTGCCAGCAGTTTAGCAGGGGGCACCTACGAGCAGTACTTC. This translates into CASSLAGGTYEQYF.

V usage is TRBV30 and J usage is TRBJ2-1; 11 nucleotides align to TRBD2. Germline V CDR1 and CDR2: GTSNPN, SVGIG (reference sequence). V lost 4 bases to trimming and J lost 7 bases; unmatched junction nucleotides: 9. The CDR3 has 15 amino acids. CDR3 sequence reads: CAWITLAGGRNEQFF. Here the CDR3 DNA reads TGTGCCTGGATCACGCTAGCGGGAGGAAGGAATGAGCAGTTCTTC.

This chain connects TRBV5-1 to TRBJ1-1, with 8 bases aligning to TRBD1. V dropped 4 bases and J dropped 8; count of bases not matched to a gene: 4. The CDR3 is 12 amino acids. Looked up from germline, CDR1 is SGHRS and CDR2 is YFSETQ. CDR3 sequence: CASSIGQGEAFF. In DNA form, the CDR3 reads TGCGCCAGCAGCATTGGACAGGGCGAAGCTTTCTTT.